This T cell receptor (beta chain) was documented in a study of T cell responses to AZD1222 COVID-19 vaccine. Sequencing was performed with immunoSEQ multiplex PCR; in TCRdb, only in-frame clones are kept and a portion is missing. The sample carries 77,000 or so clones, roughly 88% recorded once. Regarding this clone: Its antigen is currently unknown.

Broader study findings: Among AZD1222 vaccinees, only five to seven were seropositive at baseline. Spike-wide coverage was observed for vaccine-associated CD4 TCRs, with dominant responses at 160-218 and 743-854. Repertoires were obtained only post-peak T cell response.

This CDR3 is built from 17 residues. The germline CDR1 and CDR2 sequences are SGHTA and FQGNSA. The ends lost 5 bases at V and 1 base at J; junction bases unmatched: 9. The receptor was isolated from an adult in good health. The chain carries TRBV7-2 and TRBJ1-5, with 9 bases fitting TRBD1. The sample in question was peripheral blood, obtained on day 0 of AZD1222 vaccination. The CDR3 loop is CASSADRGPYSNQPQHF. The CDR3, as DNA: TGTGCCAGCAGCGCGGACAGGGGACCTTACAGCAATCAGCCCCAGCATTTT.